The clone carrying this T cell receptor beta chain has a count of ten or more. Its antigen is undetermined. These data come from a study of T cells in Graves' hyperthyroidism and ophthalmopathy. On the study more broadly: It was at initial diagnosis, before any treatment, that peripheral blood was collected. Whole-study findings and limits: Among thyroid clonotypes expanded above 0.001, most also appeared in blood. The model forecast ophthalmopathy, anticipating it by a median roughly 6.5 months before onset.

Uncontrolled infection, other autoimmune disease, pregnancy and lactation each barred patients from inclusion. V trimming: 3 bases; J trimming: 1 base; junction bases outside the gene matches: 5. CDR1 and CDR2 from the germline V gene are KGHSH and LQKENI. There are 15 residues in the CDR3. What was amplified from RNA transcripts were TCR beta CDR3 regions. An initial round of RT-PCR targeting the TCR CDR3 relied on the HTBI primer set. TCRdb reprocessed the multiplex PCR reads via MiXCR and lists one record per CDR3 protein. The sample yields around 500,000 distinct CDR3 sequences, about 14% seen once.

The sequencing sample was made of blood. The TCR originated in a middle-aged woman with Graves' hyperthyroidism. The chain uses TRBV18 and TRBJ1-1; 7 nucleotides line up with TRBD1. The chain's CDR3 is CASSPRQGWNTEAFF. CDR3 nucleotides: TGTGCCAGCTCACCCCGACAGGGTTGGAACACTGAAGCTTTCTTT.